This note documents a single T cell receptor beta chain sequence. The antigen remains unidentified. One end of the junction varies from germline; a read error may be responsible. Generated by immunoSEQ multiplex PCR, the TCRdb table keeps only in-frame clones and is missing some. The sample holds approximately 11,000 clones; nearly 85% are singletons and the top ten take approximately 0.9%. The CDR3 extends over 16 amino acids. Germline V lookup: CDR1 SGDLS, CDR2 YYNGEE. This sample is drawn from a study of follicular helper T cells after annual influenza vaccination. Whole-study findings and limits: ICOS-CD38- cTfh most often held earlier Day 7 ICOS+CD38+ clones. Yearly vaccinations repeatedly recalled conserved clonotypes in ICOS+CD38+ cTfh. Plasmablast frequency change correlated with clonality change in ICOS+CD38+ cTfh.

Between about 40 and 110 mL of blood was drawn per time point. The J gene is TRBJ1-3, the V gene TRBV9; D might be TRBD1 (6 bases). This clonotype was sampled from an adult who received the influenza vaccine. The source material was CXCR5- memory CD4+ T cells sorted from blood, sampled 6 weeks after influenza vaccination. CDR3 sequence (DNA): TGTGCCAGCAGCGAAGGGTTCACAGGGTCTGGAGACACCATATATTTT. Translating gives CASSEGFTGSGDTIYF.